Listed below are T cell receptor beta chains from one sample, sequenced in a study of T cell clones after liver transplantation. Repertoires were generated with immunoSEQ multiplex PCR, while TCRdb's copy carries only in-frame clones and drops some. In the table there are some 16,000 clones, around 82% of which are singletons. The sequences come from CD8+ T cells from blood, collected 48 to 50 months after liver transplant. Every receptor here comes from a human patient who received a liver transplant. Certain T cells may be donor cells from the graft. The CDR3 runs from the conserved cysteine through the conserved F or W. A D gene is named only where the DNA matches it firmly. For some rows the clone size is stated as once, few or many, or as a class when expanded; others skip it.

length: 13
size: many
V: TRBV25-1
D: .
J: TRBJ1-5
CDR3: CASSGGGVQPQHF
DNA: TGTGCCAGCAGTGGCGGGGGAGTTCAGCCCCAGCATTTT

length: 16
size: .
V: TRBV21-1
D: .
J: TRBJ2-7
CDR3: CASSDTDGASSYEQYF
DNA: TGTGCCAGCAGCGACACAGACGGGGCGAGCTCCTACGAGCAGTACTTC

length: 12
size: .
V: TRBV7-2
D: .
J: TRBJ2-7
CDR3: CASSFLGAEQYF
DNA: TGTGCCAGCAGCTTTTTGGGTGCCGAGCAGTACTTC

length: 17
size: .
V: TRBV7-2
D: TRBD2
J: TRBJ2-3
CDR3: CASSPSGLAGRTDTQYF
DNA: TGTGCCAGCAGCCCTTCAGGACTAGCGGGAAGGACAGATACGCAGTATTTT

length: 16
size: .
V: TRBV19
D: TRBD2
J: TRBJ2-7
CDR3: CASSIAGLAELYEQYF
DNA: TGTGCCAGTAGTATAGCGGGACTAGCGGAATTGTACGAGCAGTACTTC

length: 12
size: .
V: TRBV4-2
D: .
J: TRBJ2-1
CDR3: CASSPPYNEQFF
DNA: TGTGCCAGCAGCCCCCCCTACAATGAGCAGTTCTTC

length: 16
size: once
V: TRBV9
D: .
J: TRBJ2-2
CDR3: CASSVTSGSSTGELFF
DNA: TGTGCCAGCAGCGTAACGTCGGGGTCTTCCACCGGGGAGCTGTTTTTT

length: 16
size: .
V: TRBV4-1
D: TRBD2
J: TRBJ2-3
CDR3: CASSQESSGRERGQYF
DNA: TGCGCCAGCAGCCAAGAATCTAGCGGGCGGGAGAGGGGGCAGTATTTT

length: 11
size: .
V: TRBV23-1
D: .
J: TRBJ2-5
CDR3: CASSHGRTQYF
DNA: TGCGCCAGCAGTCATGGGCGGACCCAGTACTTC

length: 14
size: .
V: TRBV25-1
D: TRBD2
J: TRBJ2-1
CDR3: CASSLAGEWNEQFF
DNA: TGTGCCAGCAGCCTAGCGGGAGAGTGGAATGAGCAGTTCTTC

length: 15
size: .
V: TRBV4-3
D: .
J: TRBJ1-1
CDR3: CASSQDTGTGTEAFF
DNA: TGCGCCAGCAGCCAAGATACGGGGACGGGCACTGAAGCTTTCTTT

length: 14
size: .
V: TRBV11-2
D: .
J: TRBJ1-4
CDR3: CASSLDARGEKLFF
DNA: TGTGCCAGCAGCTTAGACGCCAGGGGCGAAAAACTGTTTTTT

length: 15
size: .
V: TRBV7-9
D: TRBD1
J: TRBJ1-2
CDR3: CASSEDRGGGYGYTF
DNA: TGTGCCAGCAGCGAGGACAGGGGTGGGGGCTATGGCTACACCTTC

length: 17
size: .
V: TRBV4-3
D: .
J: TRBJ2-2
CDR3: CASSQDLGGPGTGELFF
DNA: TGCGCCAGCAGCCAGGACCTCGGGGGGCCGGGCACCGGGGAGCTGTTTTTT

length: 15
size: .
V: TRBV14
D: .
J: TRBJ2-7
CDR3: CASSPGSGGVYEQYF
DNA: TGTGCCAGCAGCCCCGGATCAGGGGGGGTATACGAGCAGTACTTC

length: 12
size: .
V: TRBV5-4
D: .
J: TRBJ2-7
CDR3: CASSPTGREQYF
DNA: TGTGCCAGCAGCCCAACCGGACGCGAGCAGTACTTC

length: 16
size: once
V: TRBV9
D: TRBD2
J: TRBJ2-3
CDR3: CASSPDGGGGRDTQYF
DNA: TGTGCCAGCAGCCCTGACGGCGGGGGAGGTAGAGATACGCAGTATTTT

length: 14
size: .
V: TRBV7-2
D: .
J: TRBJ1-5
CDR3: CASSLWGRNQPQHF
DNA: TGTGCCAGCAGCTTATGGGGTCGCAATCAGCCCCAGCATTTT

length: 14
size: once
V: TRBV6-6
D: .
J: TRBJ2-3
CDR3: CASSSNYGTDTQYF
DNA: TGTGCCAGCAGCAGCAACTATGGCACAGATACGCAGTATTTT

length: 14
size: .
V: TRBV6-6
D: .
J: TRBJ2-2
CDR3: CASSYNERAGELFF
DNA: TGTGCCAGCAGTTACAATGAGAGGGCCGGGGAGCTGTTTTTT

length: 13
size: .
V: TRBV5-6
D: .
J: TRBJ1-1
CDR3: CASSLGRGAEAFF
DNA: TGTGCCAGCAGCCTTGGGAGGGGGGCTGAAGCTTTCTTT

length: 14
size: .
V: TRBV6-6
D: TRBD1
J: TRBJ1-2
CDR3: CASTLGQGLFGYTF
DNA: TGTGCCAGCACCCTGGGACAGGGGCTGTTTGGCTACACCTTC

length: 17
size: .
V: TRBV21-1
D: .
J: TRBJ1-3
CDR3: CASRRGVLQHARNTIYF
DNA: TGTGCCAGCAGGAGAGGAGTACTACAACACGCACGAAACACCATATATTTT

length: 15
size: .
V: TRBV28
D: TRBD1
J: TRBJ1-5
CDR3: CASRGTGGLDQPQHF
DNA: TGTGCCAGCAGGGGGACAGGGGGCTTAGATCAGCCCCAGCATTTT

length: 15
size: .
V: TRBV4-3
D: TRBD1
J: TRBJ1-1
CDR3: CASSQPGQARTEAFF
DNA: TGCGCCAGCAGCCAACCGGGACAGGCGCGGACTGAAGCTTTCTTT

length: 13
size: .
V: TRBV9
D: .
J: TRBJ2-2
CDR3: CASRGTGMGELFF
DNA: TGTGCCAGCAGGGGAACAGGGATGGGGGAGCTGTTTTTT

length: 14
size: .
V: TRBV11-2
D: .
J: TRBJ2-6
CDR3: CATSAWAGANVLTF
DNA: TGTGCCACCTCCGCTTGGGCCGGGGCCAACGTCCTGACTTTC

length: 12
size: few
V: TRBV2
D: .
J: TRBJ1-2
CDR3: CASPGEVYGYTF
DNA: TGTGCCAGTCCAGGGGAGGTGTATGGCTACACCTTC

length: 15
size: .
V: TRBV19
D: .
J: TRBJ1-1
CDR3: CASSMVYDAYTEAFF
DNA: TGTGCCAGTAGTATGGTCTACGACGCATACACTGAAGCTTTCTTT

length: 15
size: .
V: TRBV7-3
D: TRBD1
J: TRBJ1-1
CDR3: CASSLIAGGYTEAFF
DNA: TGTGCCAGCAGCTTAATTGCAGGGGGCTATACTGAAGCTTTCTTT

length: 14
size: .
V: TRBV7-9
D: .
J: TRBJ1-2
CDR3: CASSSRGLDYGYTF
DNA: TGTGCCAGCAGCTCCAGGGGCTTAGACTATGGCTACACCTTC

length: 17
size: .
V: TRBV4-2
D: .
J: TRBJ1-6
CDR3: CASSPTNAGGYNSPLHF
DNA: TGTGCCAGCAGCCCAACTAACGCCGGGGGCTATAATTCACCCCTCCACTTT

length: 15
size: .
V: TRBV5-6
D: .
J: TRBJ1-6
CDR3: CASSLTGPYNSPLHF
DNA: TGTGCCAGCAGCTTAACAGGCCCCTATAATTCACCCCTCCACTTT

length: 14
size: .
V: TRBV2
D: .
J: TRBJ2-1
CDR3: CASSIGWGYNEQFF
DNA: TGTGCCAGCAGCATCGGGTGGGGATACAATGAGCAGTTCTTC

length: 12
size: .
V: TRBV6-5
D: TRBD1
J: TRBJ2-7
CDR3: CASSPDRYEQYF
DNA: TGTGCCAGCAGTCCGGACAGGTACGAGCAGTACTTC

length: 10
size: .
V: TRBV30
D: .
J: TRBJ2-7
CDR3: CAWSHKEQYF
DNA: TGTGCCTGGAGTCACAAGGAGCAGTACTTC

length: 14
size: .
V: TRBV19
D: .
J: TRBJ2-3
CDR3: CASSIYGGTDTQYF
DNA: TGTGCCAGTAGTATCTATGGGGGCACAGATACGCAGTATTTT

length: 11
size: once
V: TRBV6-6
D: .
J: TRBJ1-1
CDR3: CASIINTEAFF
DNA: TGTGCCAGCATCATCAACACTGAAGCTTTCTTT

length: 15
size: .
V: TRBV7-9
D: .
J: TRBJ1-5
CDR3: CASSLGGRVNQPQHF
DNA: TGTGCCAGCAGCTTAGGGGGGAGGGTCAATCAGCCCCAGCATTTT

length: 14
size: .
V: TRBV18
D: TRBD1
J: TRBJ1-1
CDR3: CASSLTGGFTEAFF
DNA: TGTGCCAGCTCGCTGACAGGGGGATTCACTGAAGCTTTCTTT

length: 12
size: .
V: TRBV6-6
D: .
J: TRBJ1-2
CDR3: CASSPSQYGYTF
DNA: TGTGCCAGCAGTCCCTCCCAATATGGCTACACCTTC

length: 13
size: few
V: TRBV7-2
D: .
J: TRBJ2-7
CDR3: CASSIGIVYEQYF
DNA: TGTGCCAGCAGCATCGGGATCGTCTACGAGCAGTACTTC

length: 14
size: few
V: TRBV9
D: TRBD1
J: TRBJ1-4
CDR3: CASSPDRGDEKLFF
DNA: TGTGCCAGCAGCCCGGACAGGGGTGATGAAAAACTGTTTTTT

length: 13
size: once
V: TRBV12-5
D: TRBD2
J: TRBJ2-1
CDR3: CASGGLASNEQFF
DNA: TGTGCTAGTGGAGGACTAGCGAGCAATGAGCAGTTCTTC